This is a list of T cell receptor beta chains from one sample in a study of post-analysis software for immune sequencing data. TCRdb ran MiXCR on the PCR reads and lists one entry per CDR3 protein. The table shows 650,000 to 850,000 distinct CDR3 sequences, with approximately 53% occurring only once. The sequenced sample was blood. The receptors were gathered from a girl aged 10 to 17 with multiple sclerosis. CDR3s include the opening cysteine and the closing phenylalanine or tryptophan. A D gene is named only where the DNA matches it firmly. Not every row has a clone size; where given, it reads once, few, many or a size class.

D gene: .; J gene: TRBJ2-7; V gene: TRBV29-1; clone size: .; CDR3 DNA: TGCAGCGTGGGAGGAAGGACAGCCTACGAGCAGTACTTC; CDR3 protein: CSVGGRTAYEQYF
D gene: TRBD1; J gene: TRBJ1-5; V gene: TRBV29-1; clone size: few; CDR3 DNA: TGCAGCGTGGGGACAGGGGCTGGCCAGCCCCAGCATTTT; CDR3 protein: CSVGTGAGQPQHF
D gene: .; J gene: TRBJ1-5; V gene: TRBV6-5; clone size: .; CDR3 DNA: TGTGCCAGCAGTTACAAAAACAATCAGCCCCAGCATTTT; CDR3 protein: CASSYKNNQPQHF
D gene: .; J gene: TRBJ1-1; V gene: TRBV7-9; clone size: few; CDR3 DNA: TGTGCCAGCAGCCCCAGCCCGGTGAACACTGAAGCTTTCTTT; CDR3 protein: CASSPSPVNTEAFF
D gene: .; J gene: TRBJ1-2; V gene: TRBV7-2; clone size: .; CDR3 DNA: TGTGCCAGCAGCCCCCCGGGACTGGGTCTACGAGGCTACACCTTC; CDR3 protein: CASSPPGLGLRGYTF
D gene: .; J gene: TRBJ1-2; V gene: TRBV29-1; clone size: .; CDR3 DNA: TGCAGCGTTGAAGGGGTAACTAGTTATGGCTACACCTTC; CDR3 protein: CSVEGVTSYGYTF
D gene: TRBD2; J gene: TRBJ2-2; V gene: TRBV6-5; clone size: .; CDR3 DNA: TGTGCCAGCAGTTATACTTGGACTAGCGGGATGTGGGCCGGGGAGCTGTTTTTT; CDR3 protein: CASSYTWTSGMWAGELFF
D gene: TRBD1; J gene: TRBJ1-4; V gene: TRBV20-1; clone size: .; CDR3 DNA: TGCAGTGCCCCAGGGACAGATAATGAAAAACTGTTTTTT; CDR3 protein: CSAPGTDNEKLFF
D gene: TRBD1; J gene: TRBJ2-2; V gene: TRBV5-5; clone size: .; CDR3 DNA: TGTGCCAGCAGCTTCGTTGTGACAGGGGACGGGGAGCTGTTTTTT; CDR3 protein: CASSFVVTGDGELFF
D gene: .; J gene: TRBJ2-1; V gene: TRBV7-9; clone size: few; CDR3 DNA: TGTGCCAGCAGCTTAGCAGGACTCACCCCTAATGAGCAGTTCTTC; CDR3 protein: CASSLAGLTPNEQFF
D gene: .; J gene: TRBJ1-1; V gene: TRBV5-1; clone size: .; CDR3 DNA: TGCGCCAGCAGCTTGACCAGCCAGAACACTGAAGCTTTCTTT; CDR3 protein: CASSLTSQNTEAFF
D gene: .; J gene: TRBJ1-2; V gene: TRBV12-3/TRBV12-4; clone size: .; CDR3 DNA: TGTGCCAGCAGTTTACCACAGGGTAGGGGCTACACCTTC; CDR3 protein: CASSLPQGRGYTF
D gene: .; J gene: TRBJ2-5; V gene: TRBV9; clone size: few; CDR3 DNA: TGTGCCAGCAGCGTCACCATCCGGGAGACCCAGTACTTC; CDR3 protein: CASSVTIRETQYF
D gene: TRBD1; J gene: TRBJ2-1; V gene: TRBV12-3/TRBV12-4; clone size: .; CDR3 DNA: TGTGCCAGCAGTTTAGTACAGGGGGCTGTAGGGCAGTTCTTC; CDR3 protein: CASSLVQGAVGQFF
D gene: .; J gene: TRBJ2-7; V gene: TRBV14; clone size: .; CDR3 DNA: TGTGCCAGCAGCCAGACCCAACGAACGGGGGTACACGAGCAGTACTTC; CDR3 protein: CASSQTQRTGVHEQYF
D gene: TRBD2; J gene: TRBJ2-4; V gene: TRBV20-1; clone size: .; CDR3 DNA: TGCAGTGCTAGACTGGCGGGAGGGAGCAAAAACATTCAGTACTTC; CDR3 protein: CSARLAGGSKNIQYF
D gene: .; J gene: TRBJ2-1; V gene: TRBV20-1; clone size: .; CDR3 DNA: TGCAGTGCTAGACCCATAGCCATCTCCTACAATGAGCAGTTCTTC; CDR3 protein: CSARPIAISYNEQFF
D gene: .; J gene: TRBJ2-1; V gene: TRBV20-1; clone size: .; CDR3 DNA: TGCAGTGCCCAGGTACGCAATGAGCAGTTCTTC; CDR3 protein: CSAQVRNEQFF
D gene: .; J gene: TRBJ1-4; V gene: TRBV29-1; clone size: many; CDR3 DNA: TGCAGCGCTTCTTTGGTTGATAGAAATGAAAAACTGTTTTTT; CDR3 protein: CSASLVDRNEKLFF
D gene: TRBD1; J gene: TRBJ1-2; V gene: TRBV5-1; clone size: .; CDR3 DNA: TGCGCCAGCAGCTTCGGGACAGGGGGCAACTACCTGCTTAACTATGGCTACACCTTC; CDR3 protein: CASSFGTGGNYLLNYGYTF
D gene: TRBD1; J gene: TRBJ2-5; V gene: TRBV29-1; clone size: few; CDR3 DNA: TGCAGCGTCTATAGGGACAGGGGGCGAGAGACCCAGTACTTC; CDR3 protein: CSVYRDRGRETQYF
D gene: .; J gene: TRBJ2-1; V gene: TRBV29-1; clone size: .; CDR3 DNA: TGCAGCGCAACCAATAGCGGAGGTTACAATGAGCAGTTCTTC; CDR3 protein: CSATNSGGYNEQFF
D gene: .; J gene: TRBJ2-7; V gene: TRBV7-2; clone size: .; CDR3 DNA: TGTGCCAGCAGCTTAGGGGCAGCGACAGACGAGCAGTACTTC; CDR3 protein: CASSLGAATDEQYF
D gene: .; J gene: TRBJ2-3; V gene: TRBV6-6; clone size: .; CDR3 DNA: TGTGCCAGCAGTTCGAGGGTAGACACCACAGATACGCAGTATTTT; CDR3 protein: CASSSRVDTTDTQYF
D gene: TRBD1; J gene: TRBJ1-2; V gene: TRBV9; clone size: .; CDR3 DNA: TGTGCCAGCAGCGTAGAACAGGGGGGCTATGGCTACACCTTC; CDR3 protein: CASSVEQGGYGYTF
D gene: .; J gene: TRBJ1-2; V gene: TRBV25-1; clone size: .; CDR3 DNA: TGTGCCAGCAGTGAACAGTATGGCCACACCTTC; CDR3 protein: CASSEQYGHTF
D gene: .; J gene: TRBJ2-3; V gene: TRBV20-1; clone size: .; CDR3 DNA: TGCAGTGCTAGATTGTCGGGCCCAGATACGCAGTATTTT; CDR3 protein: CSARLSGPDTQYF
D gene: TRBD1; J gene: TRBJ2-1; V gene: TRBV5-1; clone size: .; CDR3 DNA: TGCGCCAGCAGCCTAGGGGGACAGCCGGGCAATGAGCAGTTCTTC; CDR3 protein: CASSLGGQPGNEQFF
D gene: .; J gene: TRBJ1-2; V gene: TRBV7-9; clone size: .; CDR3 DNA: TGTGCCAGCAGCTTAGGGGGCGGCTATGGCGACACCTTC; CDR3 protein: CASSLGGGYGDTF
D gene: TRBD1; J gene: TRBJ1-4; V gene: TRBV9; clone size: few; CDR3 DNA: TGTGCCAGCAGCCTCGGGACAGCGAATAATGAAAAACTGTTTTTT; CDR3 protein: CASSLGTANNEKLFF
D gene: .; J gene: TRBJ2-5; V gene: TRBV6-6; clone size: few; CDR3 DNA: TGTGCCAGCAGTTACGGGACGAGAGGAGAGACCCAGTACTTC; CDR3 protein: CASSYGTRGETQYF
D gene: .; J gene: TRBJ1-5; V gene: TRBV6-6; clone size: many; CDR3 DNA: TGTGCCAGCAGTTACGCGCCCCGAAAGCATTTT; CDR3 protein: CASSYAPRKHF
D gene: .; J gene: TRBJ2-1; V gene: TRBV12-3/TRBV12-4; clone size: .; CDR3 DNA: TGTGCCAGCAGTTATCTCAAGACTAGTCGATATGTCAATGAGCAGTTCTTC; CDR3 protein: CASSYLKTSRYVNEQFF
D gene: TRBD1; J gene: TRBJ1-2; V gene: TRBV29-1; clone size: few; CDR3 DNA: TGCAGCGTTGTACCAGGACAGGGGAGCTATGGCTACACCTTC; CDR3 protein: CSVVPGQGSYGYTF
D gene: .; J gene: TRBJ2-3; V gene: TRBV5-1; clone size: once; CDR3 DNA: TGCGCCAGCAGCCCGGACACGTCTTCCGTCGATACGCAGTATTTT; CDR3 protein: CASSPDTSSVDTQYF
D gene: TRBD1; J gene: TRBJ2-7; V gene: TRBV5-1; clone size: few; CDR3 DNA: TGCGCCAGCAGCTTGTACCCGTCCGGGACAGGGTCCTACGAGCAGTACTTC; CDR3 protein: CASSLYPSGTGSYEQYF
D gene: .; J gene: TRBJ2-1; V gene: TRBV7-9; clone size: .; CDR3 DNA: TGTGCCAGCAGCTTAACGGGAGTCCACGGAGGTGAGCAGTTCTTC; CDR3 protein: CASSLTGVHGGEQFF
D gene: .; J gene: TRBJ2-5; V gene: TRBV29-1; clone size: few; CDR3 DNA: TGCAGCGTTGAAGATCACAGAGCTAATGAAGAGACCCAGTACTTC; CDR3 protein: CSVEDHRANEETQYF
D gene: .; J gene: TRBJ2-1; V gene: TRBV20-1; clone size: .; CDR3 DNA: TGCAGTGCCTCTAGCCAGGTCCACAATGAGCAGTTCTTC; CDR3 protein: CSASSQVHNEQFF
D gene: TRBD1; J gene: TRBJ2-1; V gene: TRBV11-1; clone size: .; CDR3 DNA: TGTGCCAGCAGCCACCGAAACAGGGGCCACAATGAGCAGTTCTTC; CDR3 protein: CASSHRNRGHNEQFF
D gene: .; J gene: TRBJ2-7; V gene: TRBV29-1; clone size: .; CDR3 DNA: TGCAGCGTTGCAAGGGACTCCAAGCCCTACGAGCAGTACTTC; CDR3 protein: CSVARDSKPYEQYF
D gene: .; J gene: TRBJ2-5; V gene: TRBV5-1; clone size: .; CDR3 DNA: TGCGCCAGCAGCTTGGCAGGACTAACTGGACAAGAGACCCAGTACTTC; CDR3 protein: CASSLAGLTGQETQYF
D gene: .; J gene: TRBJ2-3; V gene: TRBV12-3/TRBV12-4; clone size: .; CDR3 DNA: TGTGCCAGCTGTGATGAGGGGCAGGGGTTGACAGATACGCAGTATTTT; CDR3 protein: CASCDEGQGLTDTQYF
D gene: .; J gene: TRBJ2-7; V gene: TRBV27; clone size: .; CDR3 DNA: TGTGCCAGCAGTTCCGCATGGGACGGGGACTACGAGCAGTACTTC; CDR3 protein: CASSSAWDGDYEQYF
D gene: .; J gene: TRBJ2-1; V gene: TRBV28; clone size: .; CDR3 DNA: TGTGCCAGCAGTGGGGGCATCGTGGCGGGCTCCTACAATGAGCAGTTCTTC; CDR3 protein: CASSGGIVAGSYNEQFF
D gene: .; J gene: TRBJ1-2; V gene: TRBV3-1; clone size: .; CDR3 DNA: TGTGCCAGCAGCCTCACTACAGGGATCTATGGCTACACCTTC; CDR3 protein: CASSLTTGIYGYTF
D gene: .; J gene: TRBJ2-7; V gene: TRBV28; clone size: .; CDR3 DNA: TGTGCCGGCAGTTTCGGGGGAAGCGAGCAGTACTTC; CDR3 protein: CAGSFGGSEQYF
D gene: .; J gene: TRBJ1-2; V gene: TRBV5-5; clone size: few; CDR3 DNA: TGTGCCAGCAGCGCTCGGGGGGGGGCCGATAACTATGGCTACACCTTC; CDR3 protein: CASSARGGADNYGYTF
D gene: TRBD2; J gene: TRBJ2-1; V gene: TRBV20-1; clone size: .; CDR3 DNA: TGCAGTGCCCCTATCGGGGGGGCCTCTGACAATGAGCAGTTCTTC; CDR3 protein: CSAPIGGASDNEQFF